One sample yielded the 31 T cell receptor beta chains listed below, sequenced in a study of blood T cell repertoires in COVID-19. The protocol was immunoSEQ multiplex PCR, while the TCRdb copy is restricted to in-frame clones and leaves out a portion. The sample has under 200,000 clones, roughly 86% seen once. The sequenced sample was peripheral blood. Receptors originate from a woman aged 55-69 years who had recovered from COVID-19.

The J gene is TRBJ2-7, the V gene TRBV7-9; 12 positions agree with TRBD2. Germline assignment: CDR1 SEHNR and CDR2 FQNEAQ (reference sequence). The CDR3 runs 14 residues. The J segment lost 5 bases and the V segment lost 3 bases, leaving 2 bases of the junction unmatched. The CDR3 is CASSFLAGGHEQYF. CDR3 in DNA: TGTGCCAGCAGCTTCCTAGCGGGGGGGCACGAGCAGTACTTC.

CDR3 protein: CAISVDRAMNTEAFF. CDR3 coding DNA: TGTGCCATCAGCGTAGACAGGGCCATGAACACTGAAGCTTTCTTT. The chain employs TRBV10-3 and TRBJ1-1, with 7 bases lining up with TRBD1. The CDR3 extends over 15 amino acids. The germline CDR1 and CDR2 sequences are ENHRY and SYGVKD. The junction had 7 bases not matched to a gene; V was cut back by 6 bases and J by 0 bases.

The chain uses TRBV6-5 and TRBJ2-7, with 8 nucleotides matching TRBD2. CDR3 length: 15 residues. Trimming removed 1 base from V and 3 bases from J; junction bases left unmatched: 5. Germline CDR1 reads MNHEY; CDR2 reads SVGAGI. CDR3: CASSYLAGPIYEQYF. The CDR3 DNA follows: TGTGCCAGCAGTTACTTAGCGGGGCCCATCTACGAGCAGTACTTC.

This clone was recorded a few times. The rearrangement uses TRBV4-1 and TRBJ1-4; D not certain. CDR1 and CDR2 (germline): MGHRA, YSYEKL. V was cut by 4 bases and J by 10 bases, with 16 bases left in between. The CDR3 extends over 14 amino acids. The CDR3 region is CASSPQQEGRKLFF. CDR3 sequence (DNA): TGCGCCAGCAGCCCACAGCAGGAGGGTCGAAAACTGTTTTTT.

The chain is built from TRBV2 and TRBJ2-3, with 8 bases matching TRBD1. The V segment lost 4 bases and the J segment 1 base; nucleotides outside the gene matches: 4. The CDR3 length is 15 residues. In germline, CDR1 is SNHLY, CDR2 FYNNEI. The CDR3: CASSAGGVGTDTQYF. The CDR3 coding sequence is TGTGCCAGCAGTGCAGGGGGCGTCGGCACAGATACGCAGTATTTT.

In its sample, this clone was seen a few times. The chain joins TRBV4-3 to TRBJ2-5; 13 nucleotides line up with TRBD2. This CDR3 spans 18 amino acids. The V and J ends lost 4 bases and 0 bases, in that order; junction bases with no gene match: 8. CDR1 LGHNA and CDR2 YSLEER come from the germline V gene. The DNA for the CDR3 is TGCGCCAGCAGCCGAGAAACTAGCGGGGGGGCACACCAAGAGACCCAGTACTTC. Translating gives CASSRETSGGAHQETQYF.

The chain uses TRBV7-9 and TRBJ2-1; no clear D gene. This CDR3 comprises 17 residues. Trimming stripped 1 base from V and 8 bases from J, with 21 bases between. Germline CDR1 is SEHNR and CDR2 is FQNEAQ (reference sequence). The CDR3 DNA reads TGTGCCAGCAGCTTAGGTTCTAGGAGCCTCGTTGCGGATGAGCAGTTCTTC. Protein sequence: CASSLGSRSLVADEQFF.

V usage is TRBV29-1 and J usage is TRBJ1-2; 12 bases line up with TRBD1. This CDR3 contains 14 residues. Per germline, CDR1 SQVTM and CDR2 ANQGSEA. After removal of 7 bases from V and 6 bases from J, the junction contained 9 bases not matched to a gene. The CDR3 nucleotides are TGCAGCGCCGAAGGGGACAGGGGGCTCCATGGCTACACCTTC. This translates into CSAEGDRGLHGYTF.

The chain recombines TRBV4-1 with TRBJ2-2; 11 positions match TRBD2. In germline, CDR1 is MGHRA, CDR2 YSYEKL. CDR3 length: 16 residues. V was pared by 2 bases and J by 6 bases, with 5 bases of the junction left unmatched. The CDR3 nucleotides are TGCGCCAGCAGCCAACTAGCGGGGGGCGCCCCCGGGGAGCTGTTTTTT. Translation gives CASSQLAGGAPGELFF.

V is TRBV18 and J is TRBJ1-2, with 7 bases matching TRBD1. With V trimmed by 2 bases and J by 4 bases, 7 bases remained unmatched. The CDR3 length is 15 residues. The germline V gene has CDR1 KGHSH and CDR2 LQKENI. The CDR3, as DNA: TGTGCCAGCTCACCAACAGGGGAATTCGGCTATGGCTACACCTTC. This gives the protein CASSPTGEFGYGYTF.

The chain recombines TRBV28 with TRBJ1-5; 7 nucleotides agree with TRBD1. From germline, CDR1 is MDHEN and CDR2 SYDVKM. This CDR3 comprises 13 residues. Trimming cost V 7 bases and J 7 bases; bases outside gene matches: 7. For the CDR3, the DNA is TGTGCCAGCACTACAGGGGTGAACCAGCCCCAGCATTTT. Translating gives CASTTGVNQPQHF. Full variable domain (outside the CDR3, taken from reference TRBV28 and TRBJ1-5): DVKVTQSSRYLVKRTGEKVFLECVQDMDHENMFWYRQDPGLGLRLIYFSYDVKMKEKGDIPEGYSVSREKKERFSLILESASTNQTSMYLCASTTGVNQPQHFGDGTRLSIL.

The chain's CDR3 is CASSFGGLAEKLFF. Written as DNA, the CDR3 is TGTGCCAGCAGTTTTGGAGGTTTAGCTGAAAAACTGTTTTTT. The chain carries TRBV28 and TRBJ1-4; D is ambiguous. This CDR3 has 14 residues. V was clipped by 3 bases and J by 7 bases, with 12 bases between them. Per germline, CDR1 MDHEN and CDR2 SYDVKM.

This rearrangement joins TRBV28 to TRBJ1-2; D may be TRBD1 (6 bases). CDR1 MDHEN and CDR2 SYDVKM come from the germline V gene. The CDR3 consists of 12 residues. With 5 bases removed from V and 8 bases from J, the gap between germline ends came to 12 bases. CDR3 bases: TGTGCCAGCAGTCTTACAGGGACGGGCTACACCTTC. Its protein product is CASSLTGTGYTF.

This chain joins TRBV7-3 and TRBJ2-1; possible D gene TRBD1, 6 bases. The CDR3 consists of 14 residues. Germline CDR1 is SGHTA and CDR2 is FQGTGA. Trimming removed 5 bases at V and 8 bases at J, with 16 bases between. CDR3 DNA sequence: TGTGCCAGCAGCCCTCCTGGGGGCAGGGATGAGCAGTTCTTC. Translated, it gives CASSPPGGRDEQFF.

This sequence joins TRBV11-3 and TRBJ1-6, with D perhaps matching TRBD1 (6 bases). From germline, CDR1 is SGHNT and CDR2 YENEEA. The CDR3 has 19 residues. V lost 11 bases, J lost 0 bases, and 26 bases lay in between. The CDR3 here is CALVRGHQTQSSYNSPLHF. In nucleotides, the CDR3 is TGTGCCCTGGTCCGGGGACACCAGACCCAAAGCTCCTATAATTCACCCCTCCACTTT.

CDR3 DNA: TGTGCCAGCACCGGGAACCCGGGGGGCTACGAGCAGTACTTC. This gives the protein CASTGNPGGYEQYF. V is TRBV28 and J is TRBJ2-7, with TRBD2 matching 7 bases. V shed 7 bases, J shed 3 bases, and the junction held 9 bases outside the gene matches. The CDR3 totals 14 residues. CDR1 and CDR2 from the germline V gene are MDHEN and SYDVKM.

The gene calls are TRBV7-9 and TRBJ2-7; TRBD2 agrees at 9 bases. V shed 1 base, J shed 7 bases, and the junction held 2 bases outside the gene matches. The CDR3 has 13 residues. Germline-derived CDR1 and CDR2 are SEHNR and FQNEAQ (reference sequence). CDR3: CASSLGAGGEQYF. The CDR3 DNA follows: TGTGCCAGCAGCTTAGGAGCGGGGGGTGAGCAGTACTTC.

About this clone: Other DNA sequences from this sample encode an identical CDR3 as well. The CDR3 DNA is TGCGCCAGCAGCTTGGCGTCGCGGGGGGACACAGATACGCAGTATTTT. Translated, it gives CASSLASRGDTDTQYF. V gene TRBV5-1 combines with J gene TRBJ2-3; 8 nucleotides agree with TRBD2. The CDR3 loop spans 16 amino acids. Germline assignment: CDR1 SGHRS and CDR2 YFSETQ. V was pared by 0 bases and J by 2 bases, with 5 bases of the junction left unmatched. The variable domain in full, completed from reference TRBV5-1 and TRBJ2-3, reads KAGVTQTPRYLIKTRGQQVTLSCSPISGHRSVSWYQQTPGQGLQFLFEYFSETQRNKGNFPGRFSGRQFSNSRSEMNVSTLELGDSALYLCASSLASRGDTDTQYFGPGTRLTVL.

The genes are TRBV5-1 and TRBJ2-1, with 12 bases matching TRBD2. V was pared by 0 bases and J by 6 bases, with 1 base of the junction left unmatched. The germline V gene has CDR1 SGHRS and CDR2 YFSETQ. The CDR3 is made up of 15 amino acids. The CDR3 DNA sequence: TGCGCCAGCAGCTTGGGGACTAGCGGGGTCAATGAGCAGTTCTTC. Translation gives CASSLGTSGVNEQFF.

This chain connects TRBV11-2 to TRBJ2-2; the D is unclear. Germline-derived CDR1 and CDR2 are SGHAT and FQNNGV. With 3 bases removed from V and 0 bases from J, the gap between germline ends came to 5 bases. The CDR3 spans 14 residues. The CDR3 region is CASSFQSNTGELFF. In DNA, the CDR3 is TGTGCCAGCAGCTTCCAGTCGAACACCGGGGAGCTGTTTTTT.

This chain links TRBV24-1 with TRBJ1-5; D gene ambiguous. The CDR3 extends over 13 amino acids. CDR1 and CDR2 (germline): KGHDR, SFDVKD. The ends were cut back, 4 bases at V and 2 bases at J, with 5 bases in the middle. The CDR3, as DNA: TGTGCCACCAGTGACCCGGGCAATCAGCCCCAGCATTTT. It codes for CATSDPGNQPQHF.

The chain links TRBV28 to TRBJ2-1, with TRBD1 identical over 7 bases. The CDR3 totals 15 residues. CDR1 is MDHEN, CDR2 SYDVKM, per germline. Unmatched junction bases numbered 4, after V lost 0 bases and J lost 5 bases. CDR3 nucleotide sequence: TGTGCCAGCAGTTTATGGGGACAGCTTCACAATGAGCAGTTCTTC. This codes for CASSLWGQLHNEQFF.

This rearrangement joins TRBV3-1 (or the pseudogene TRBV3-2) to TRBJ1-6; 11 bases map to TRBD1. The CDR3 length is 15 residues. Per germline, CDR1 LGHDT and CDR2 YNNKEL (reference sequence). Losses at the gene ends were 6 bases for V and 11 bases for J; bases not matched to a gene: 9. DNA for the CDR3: TGTGCCAGCAGAGGAGGGACAGGGGGTTGGCCACCCCTCCACTTT. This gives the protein CASRGGTGGWPPLHF.

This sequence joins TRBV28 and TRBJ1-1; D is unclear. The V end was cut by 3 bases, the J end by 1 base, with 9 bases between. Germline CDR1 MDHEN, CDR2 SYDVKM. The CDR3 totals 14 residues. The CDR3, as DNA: TGTGCCAGCAGTTTCTTTCGGGAGAACACTGAAGCTTTCTTT. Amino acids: CASSFFRENTEAFF. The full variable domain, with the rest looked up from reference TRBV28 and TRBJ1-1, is DVKVTQSSRYLVKRTGEKVFLECVQDMDHENMFWYRQDPGLGLRLIYFSYDVKMKEKGDIPEGYSVSREKKERFSLILESASTNQTSMYLCASSFFRENTEAFFGQGTRLTVV.

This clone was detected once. This CDR3 reads CASTPSFSGNEQYF. The DNA for the CDR3 is TGTGCCAGCACCCCCTCGTTCTCAGGGAACGAGCAGTACTTC. This chain links TRBV9 with TRBJ2-7; D might be TRBD1 (5 bases). Trimming pared 6 bases from V and 5 bases from J, leaving 18 bases between. CDR3 length equals 14 residues. Germline CDR1 SGDLS, CDR2 YYNGEE.

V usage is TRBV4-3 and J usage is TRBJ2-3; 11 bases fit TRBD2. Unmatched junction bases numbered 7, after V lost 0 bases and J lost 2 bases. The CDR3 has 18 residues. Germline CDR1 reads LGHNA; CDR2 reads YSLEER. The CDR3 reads CASSQDLVSGGATDTQYF. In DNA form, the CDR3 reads TGCGCCAGCAGCCAAGATCTGGTTAGCGGGGGGGCCACAGATACGCAGTATTTT.

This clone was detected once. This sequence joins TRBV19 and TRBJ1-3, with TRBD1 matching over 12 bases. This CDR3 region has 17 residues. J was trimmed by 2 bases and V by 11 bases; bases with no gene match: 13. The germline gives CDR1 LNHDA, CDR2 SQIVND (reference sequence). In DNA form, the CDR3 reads TGTGCCCCTTTGGGGGGACAGGGGGCGTTTGCTGGAAACACCATATATTTT. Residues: CAPLGGQGAFAGNTIYF.

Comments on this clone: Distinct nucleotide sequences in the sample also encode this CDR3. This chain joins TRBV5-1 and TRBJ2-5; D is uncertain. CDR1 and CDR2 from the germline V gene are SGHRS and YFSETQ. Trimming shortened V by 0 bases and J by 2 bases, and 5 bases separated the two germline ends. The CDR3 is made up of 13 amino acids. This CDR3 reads CASSLGQQETQYF. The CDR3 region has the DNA TGCGCCAGCAGCTTGGGGCAGCAAGAGACCCAGTACTTC.

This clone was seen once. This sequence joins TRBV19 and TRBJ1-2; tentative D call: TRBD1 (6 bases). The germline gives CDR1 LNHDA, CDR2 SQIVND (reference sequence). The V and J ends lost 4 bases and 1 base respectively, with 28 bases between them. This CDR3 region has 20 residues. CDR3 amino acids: CASSTYLTNNREGVNYGYTF. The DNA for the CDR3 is TGTGCCAGTAGTACATATCTTACAAATAACAGGGAAGGGGTTAACTATGGCTACACCTTC.

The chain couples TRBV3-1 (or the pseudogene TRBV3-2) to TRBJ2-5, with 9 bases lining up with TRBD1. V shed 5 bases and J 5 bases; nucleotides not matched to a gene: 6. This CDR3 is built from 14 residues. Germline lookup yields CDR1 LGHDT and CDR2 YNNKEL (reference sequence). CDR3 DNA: TGTGCCAGCAGCTTACAGGGGGCCGGGGAGACCCAGTACTTC. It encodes CASSLQGAGETQYF.

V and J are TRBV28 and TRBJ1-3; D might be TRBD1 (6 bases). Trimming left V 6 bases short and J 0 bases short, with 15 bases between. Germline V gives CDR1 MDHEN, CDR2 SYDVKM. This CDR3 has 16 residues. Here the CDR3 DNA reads TGTGCCAGCAGCACGCGGACAGTATTCTCTGGAAACACCATATATTTT. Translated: CASSTRTVFSGNTIYF.